The clone carrying this T cell receptor beta chain was observed many times. What it binds is not known. Trimming took 7 bases from V and 5 from J, leaving 17 bases between them. The V gene's germline CDR1 is SEHNR and CDR2 FQNEAQ (reference sequence). The CDR3 is 14 amino acids. These data come from a study of T cell repertoires in cytomegalovirus infection. At the level of the study: Public TCR beta signatures marked donors with CMV infection and the matching HLA. Broader study findings: The ex vivo response showed dominance by HLA-C-restricted CMV-specific TCR beta clonotypes.

Using its own MiXCR run on the reads, TCRdb lists one record per CDR3 protein. Altogether approximately 1,000,000 distinct CDR3 sequences are present, 31% being singletons, with the ten largest covering around 15%. J is TRBJ2-5 and V is TRBV7-9; D is unclear. The specimen comprised cultured CD8+ T cells from PBMCs, sampled from culture after CMV antigen stimulation. This clonotype originated in a human donor in good health (CMV status not recorded). Some clones in this sample may be carry-over from other donors' samples. CDR3 in DNA: TGTGCCAGCACCCTCGCGAGCAGGCGGGAGACCCAGTACTTC. Its protein product is CASTLASRRETQYF.